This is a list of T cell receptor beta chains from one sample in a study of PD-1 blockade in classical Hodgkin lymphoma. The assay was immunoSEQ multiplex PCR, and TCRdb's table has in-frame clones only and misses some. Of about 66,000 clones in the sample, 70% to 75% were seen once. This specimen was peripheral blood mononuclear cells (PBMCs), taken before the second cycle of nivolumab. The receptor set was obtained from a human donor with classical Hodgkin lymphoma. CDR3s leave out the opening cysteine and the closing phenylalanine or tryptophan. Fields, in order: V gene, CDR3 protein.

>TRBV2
ASRTDRAGLLGYT
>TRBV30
AWSVRGRNYGYT
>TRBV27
ASSPDPSYEQY
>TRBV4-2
ASSQDTAETQY
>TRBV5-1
ASSLGPGGYGYT
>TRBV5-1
ASSLYGTGVGEKLF
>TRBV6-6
ASSVYGSNTEAF
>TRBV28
ASSPPMTGNEQF
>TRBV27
ASSLLARDRARTGELF
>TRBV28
ASSLETGVGYNEQF
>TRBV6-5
ASSYPGLVRDEQF
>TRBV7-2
ASSLAGLATDTQY
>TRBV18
ASSPRGGPETQY
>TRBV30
AWSEGTYGYT
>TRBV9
ASSVDGSPNQPQH
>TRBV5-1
ASSRDGQGADGYT
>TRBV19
ASSIGELYQETQY
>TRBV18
ASSPGNTGELF
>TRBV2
ASSPLQGYGEAF
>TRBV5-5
ASSLDFSAQETQY
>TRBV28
AVEGQLNTEAF
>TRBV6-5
ASGVSYNEQF
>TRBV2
ASSDGALNTEAF
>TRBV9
ASSVGSPGQGYNEQF
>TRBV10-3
AISTGVYEQY
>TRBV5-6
ASSGAGGGADTQY
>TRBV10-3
AISESGGGTEAF
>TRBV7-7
ASSLSQNTEAF
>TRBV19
ASNGGIYNSPLH
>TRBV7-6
ASSPQWGIEAF
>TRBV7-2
ASSLVGDTQY